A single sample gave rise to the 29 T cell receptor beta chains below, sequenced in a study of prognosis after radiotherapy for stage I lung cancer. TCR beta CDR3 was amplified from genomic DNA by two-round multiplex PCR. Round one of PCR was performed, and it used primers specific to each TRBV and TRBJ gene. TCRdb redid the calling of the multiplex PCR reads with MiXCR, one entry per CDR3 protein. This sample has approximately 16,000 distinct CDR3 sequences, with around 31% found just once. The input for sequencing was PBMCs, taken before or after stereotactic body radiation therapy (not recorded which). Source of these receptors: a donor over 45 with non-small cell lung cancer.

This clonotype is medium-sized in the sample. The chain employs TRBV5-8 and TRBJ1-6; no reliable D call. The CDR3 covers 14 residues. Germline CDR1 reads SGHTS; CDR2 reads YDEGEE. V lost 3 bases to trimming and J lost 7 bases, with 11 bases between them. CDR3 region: CASSWGVGNSPLHF. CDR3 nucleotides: TGTGCCAGCAGCTGGGGAGTTGGGAATTCACCCCTCCACTTT.

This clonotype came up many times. The CDR3 bases are TGTGCCAGCTCGCTTGACACAAACACTGAAGCTTTCTTT. The encoded protein is CASSLDTNTEAFF. The V gene is TRBV18, the J gene TRBJ1-1, with D unresolved. CDR3 length: 13 residues. Germline V gives CDR1 KGHSH, CDR2 LQKENI. Trimming took 6 bases from V and 2 from J, leaving 10 bases between them.

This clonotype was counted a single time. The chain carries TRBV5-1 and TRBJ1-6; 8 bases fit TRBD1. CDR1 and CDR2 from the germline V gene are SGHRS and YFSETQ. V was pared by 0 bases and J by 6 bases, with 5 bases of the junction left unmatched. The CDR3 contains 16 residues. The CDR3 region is CASSLGTGIVNSPLHF. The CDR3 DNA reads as TGCGCCAGCAGCTTGGGGACAGGGATCGTTAATTCACCCCTCCACTTT.

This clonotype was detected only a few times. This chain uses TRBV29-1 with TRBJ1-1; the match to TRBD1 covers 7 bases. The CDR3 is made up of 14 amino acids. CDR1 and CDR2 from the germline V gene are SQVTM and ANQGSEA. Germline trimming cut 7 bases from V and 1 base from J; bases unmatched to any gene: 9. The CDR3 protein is CSGSDREGNTEAFF. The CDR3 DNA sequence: TGCAGCGGGAGCGACAGGGAGGGGAACACTGAAGCTTTCTTT.

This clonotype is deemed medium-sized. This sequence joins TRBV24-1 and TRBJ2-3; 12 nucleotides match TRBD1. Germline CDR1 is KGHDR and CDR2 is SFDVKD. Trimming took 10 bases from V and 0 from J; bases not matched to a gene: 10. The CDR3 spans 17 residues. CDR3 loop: CATAGTGGLPSTDTQYF. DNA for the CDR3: TGTGCCACAGCCGGGACAGGGGGCTTGCCTAGCACAGATACGCAGTATTTT.

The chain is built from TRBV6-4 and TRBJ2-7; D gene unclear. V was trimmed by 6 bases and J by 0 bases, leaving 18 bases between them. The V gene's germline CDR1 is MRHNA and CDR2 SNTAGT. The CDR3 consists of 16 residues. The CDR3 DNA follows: TGTGCCAGCAGCCCCTCTTTTGGTAACGCCTCCTACGAGCAGTACTTC. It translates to CASSPSFGNASYEQYF.

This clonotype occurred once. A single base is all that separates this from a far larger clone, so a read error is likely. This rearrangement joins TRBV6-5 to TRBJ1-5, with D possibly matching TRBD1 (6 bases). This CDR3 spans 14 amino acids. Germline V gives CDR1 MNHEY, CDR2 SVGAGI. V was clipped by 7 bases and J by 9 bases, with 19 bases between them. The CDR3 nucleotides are TGTGCCAGCAACGAGGAAGGAATGGACAGGCCCCAGCATTTT. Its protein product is CASNEEGMDRPQHF.

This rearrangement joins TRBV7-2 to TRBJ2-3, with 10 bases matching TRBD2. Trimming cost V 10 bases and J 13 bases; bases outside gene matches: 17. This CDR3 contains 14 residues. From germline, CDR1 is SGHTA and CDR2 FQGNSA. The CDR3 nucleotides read TGTGCCATCATCCCTAGCGGGGGCACAGATACAAAGTATTTT. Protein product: CAIIPSGGTDTKYF.

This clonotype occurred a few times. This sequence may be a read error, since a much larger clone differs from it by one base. The CDR3 nucleotides read TGTGCCAGCAGATCCGACAGGCACAATCGGCCCCAGCATTTT. Protein product: CASRSDRHNRPQHF. The chain combines TRBV28 with TRBJ1-5, with D tentatively TRBD1 (6 bases). The CDR3 consists of 14 residues. Germline CDR1 MDHEN, CDR2 SYDVKM.

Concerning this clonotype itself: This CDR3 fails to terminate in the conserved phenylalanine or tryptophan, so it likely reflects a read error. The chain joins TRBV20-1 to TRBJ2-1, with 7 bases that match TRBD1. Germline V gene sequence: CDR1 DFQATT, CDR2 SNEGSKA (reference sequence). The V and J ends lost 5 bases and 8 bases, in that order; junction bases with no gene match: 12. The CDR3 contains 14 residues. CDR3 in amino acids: CSAGTGAHYDEQFL. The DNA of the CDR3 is TGCAGTGCTGGAACAGGGGCCCACTATGATGAGCAGTTCCTC.

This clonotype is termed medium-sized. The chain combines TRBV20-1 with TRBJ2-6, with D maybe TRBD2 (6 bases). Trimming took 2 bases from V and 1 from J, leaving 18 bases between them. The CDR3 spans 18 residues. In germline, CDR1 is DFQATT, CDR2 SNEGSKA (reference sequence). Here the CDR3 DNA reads TGCAGTGCTAGACCACCCGGGGGATCAAGGTCTGGGGCCAACGTCCTGACTTTC. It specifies CSARPPGGSRSGANVLTF.

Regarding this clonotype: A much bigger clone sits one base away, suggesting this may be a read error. CDR3 residues: CASSLYGAGEKCF. As DNA, the CDR3 is TGTGCCAGCAGTTTATACGGAGCCGGGGAGAAGTGCTTC. The chain carries TRBV28 and TRBJ2-7, with D perhaps TRBD2 (5 bases). The germline V gene encodes CDR1 MDHEN and CDR2 SYDVKM. This CDR3 comprises 13 residues.

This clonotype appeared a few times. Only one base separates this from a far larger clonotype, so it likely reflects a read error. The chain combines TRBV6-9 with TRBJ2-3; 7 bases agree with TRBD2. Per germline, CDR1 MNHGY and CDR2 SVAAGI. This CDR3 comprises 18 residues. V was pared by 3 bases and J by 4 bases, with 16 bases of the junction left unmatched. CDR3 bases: TGTGCCAGCAGTTACTCCCTAGAGCGGGGAAAGTCCCCAGATACGCAGTATTTT. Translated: CASSYSLERGKSPDTQYF.

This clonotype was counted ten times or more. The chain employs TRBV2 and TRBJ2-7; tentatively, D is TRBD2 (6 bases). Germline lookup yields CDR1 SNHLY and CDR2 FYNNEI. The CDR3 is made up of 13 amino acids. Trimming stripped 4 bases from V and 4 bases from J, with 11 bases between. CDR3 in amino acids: CASSVGRSYEQYF. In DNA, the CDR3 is TGTGCCAGCAGTGTTGGGAGGAGTTACGAGCAGTACTTC.

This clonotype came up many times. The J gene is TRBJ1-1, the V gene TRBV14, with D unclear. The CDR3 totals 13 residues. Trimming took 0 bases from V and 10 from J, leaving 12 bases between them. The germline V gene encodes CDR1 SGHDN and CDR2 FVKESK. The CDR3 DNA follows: TGTGCCAGCAGCCAAGACAGGAGTTCCTCAGCTTTCTTT. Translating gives CASSQDRSSSAFF.

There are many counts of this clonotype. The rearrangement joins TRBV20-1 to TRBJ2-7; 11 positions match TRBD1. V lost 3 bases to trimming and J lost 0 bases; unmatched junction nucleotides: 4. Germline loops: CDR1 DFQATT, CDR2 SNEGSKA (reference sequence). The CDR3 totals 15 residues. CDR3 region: CSARGTGGFSYEQYF. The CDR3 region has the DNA TGCAGTGCTAGGGGGACAGGGGGTTTCTCCTACGAGCAGTACTTC.

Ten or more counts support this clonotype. This CDR3 is CASRTGGSGANVLTF. CDR3 nucleotide sequence: TGTGCCAGCAGGACAGGGGGGTCTGGGGCCAACGTCCTGACTTTC. V is TRBV6-1 and J is TRBJ2-6, with 9 nucleotides matching TRBD1. V was clipped by 6 bases and J by 1 base; unmatched bases: 1. CDR1 is MNHNS and CDR2 is SASEGT in the germline V gene. This CDR3 comprises 15 residues.

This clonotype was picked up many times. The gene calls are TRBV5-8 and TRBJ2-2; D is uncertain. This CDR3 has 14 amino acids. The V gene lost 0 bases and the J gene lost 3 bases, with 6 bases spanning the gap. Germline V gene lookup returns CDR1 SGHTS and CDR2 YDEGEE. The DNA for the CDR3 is TGTGCCAGCAGCTTGGGGGCTTACACCGGGGAGCTGTTTTTT. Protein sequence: CASSLGAYTGELFF.

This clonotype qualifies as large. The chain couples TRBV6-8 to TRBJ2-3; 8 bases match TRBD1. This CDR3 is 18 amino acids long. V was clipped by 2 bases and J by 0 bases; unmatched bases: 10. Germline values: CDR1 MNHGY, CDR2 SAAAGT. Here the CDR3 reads CASSYRRRQGTSTDTQYF. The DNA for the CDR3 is TGTGCCAGCAGTTACCGACGTAGACAGGGGACAAGCACAGATACGCAGTATTTT.

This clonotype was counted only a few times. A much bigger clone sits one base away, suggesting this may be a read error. Written as DNA, the CDR3 is TGTGCCAGCTCACCCGGATGCGAAAAACTGTTTTTT. This encodes CASSPGCEKLFF. The chain is built from TRBV18 and TRBJ1-4; no reliable D call. Germline V CDR1 and CDR2: KGHSH, LQKENI. V lost 3 bases and J 8 bases, leaving 7 bases between the germline ends. The CDR3 totals 12 residues.

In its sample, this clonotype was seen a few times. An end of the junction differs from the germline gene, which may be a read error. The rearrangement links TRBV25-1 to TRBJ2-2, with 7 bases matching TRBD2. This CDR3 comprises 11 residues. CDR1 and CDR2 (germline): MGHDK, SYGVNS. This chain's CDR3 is CASMMGGGLFF. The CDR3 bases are TGTGCCAGCATGATGGGGGGGGGGCTGTTTTTT.

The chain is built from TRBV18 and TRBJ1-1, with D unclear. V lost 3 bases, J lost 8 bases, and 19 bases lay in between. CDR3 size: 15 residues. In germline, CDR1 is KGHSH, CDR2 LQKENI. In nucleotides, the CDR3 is TGTGCCAGCTCACCCACACATCCCCCCCGGGAGGAAGCTTTCTTT. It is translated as CASSPTHPPREEAFF.

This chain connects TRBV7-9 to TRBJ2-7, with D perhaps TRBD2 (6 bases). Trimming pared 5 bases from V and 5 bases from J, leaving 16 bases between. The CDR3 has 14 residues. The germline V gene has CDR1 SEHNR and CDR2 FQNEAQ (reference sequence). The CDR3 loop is CASSQRALYDEQYF. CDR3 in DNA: TGTGCCAGCAGCCAGCGGGCCCTATACGACGAGCAGTACTTC.

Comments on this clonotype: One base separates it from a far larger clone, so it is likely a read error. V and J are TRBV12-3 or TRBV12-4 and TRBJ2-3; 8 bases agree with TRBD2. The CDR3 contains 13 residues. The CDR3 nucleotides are TGTGCCAGCACCACTCAACTAGCGGATACGAAGTATTTT. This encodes CASTTQLADTKYF.

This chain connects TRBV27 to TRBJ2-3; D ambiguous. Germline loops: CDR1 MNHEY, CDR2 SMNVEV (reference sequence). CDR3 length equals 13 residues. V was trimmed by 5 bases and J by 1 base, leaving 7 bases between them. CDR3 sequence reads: CASSRAGTDTQYF. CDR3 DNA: TGTGCCAGCAGTCGGGCGGGCACAGATACGCAGTATTTT.

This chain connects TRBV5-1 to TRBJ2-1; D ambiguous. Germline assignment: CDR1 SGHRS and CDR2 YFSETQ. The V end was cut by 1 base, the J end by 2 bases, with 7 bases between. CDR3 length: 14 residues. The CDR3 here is CASSLYGPYNEQFF. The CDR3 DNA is TGCGCCAGCAGCTTGTATGGGCCCTACAATGAGCAGTTCTTC.

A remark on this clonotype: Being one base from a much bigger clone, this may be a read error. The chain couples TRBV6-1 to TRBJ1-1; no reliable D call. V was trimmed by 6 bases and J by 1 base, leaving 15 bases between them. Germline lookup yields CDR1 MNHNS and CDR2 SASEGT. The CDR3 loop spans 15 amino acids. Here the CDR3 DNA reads TGTGCCAGCAGCCCCGTGGCGGCTCCGAACACTGAAGCTTTCTTT. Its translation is CASSPVAAPNTEAFF.

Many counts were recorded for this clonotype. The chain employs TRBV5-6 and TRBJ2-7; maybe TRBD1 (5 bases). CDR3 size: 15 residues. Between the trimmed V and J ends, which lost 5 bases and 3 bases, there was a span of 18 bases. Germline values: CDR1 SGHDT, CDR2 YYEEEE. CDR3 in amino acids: CASSWSWGEGYEQYF. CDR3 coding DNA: TGTGCCAGCAGTTGGTCGTGGGGCGAAGGCTACGAGCAGTACTTC. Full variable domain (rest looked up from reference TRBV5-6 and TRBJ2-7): DAGVTQSPTHLIKTRGQQVTLRCSPKSGHDTVSWYQQALGQGPQFIFQYYEEEERQRGNFPDRFSGHQFPNYSSELNVNALLLGDSALYLCASSWSWGEGYEQYFGPGTRLTVT.

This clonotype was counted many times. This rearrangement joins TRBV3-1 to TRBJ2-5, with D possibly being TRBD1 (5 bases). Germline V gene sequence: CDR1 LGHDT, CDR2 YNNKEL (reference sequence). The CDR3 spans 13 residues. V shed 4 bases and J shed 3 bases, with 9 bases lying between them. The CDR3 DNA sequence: TGTGCCAGCAGCCTCCTACAGGAAGAGACCCAGTACTTC. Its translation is CASSLLQEETQYF.